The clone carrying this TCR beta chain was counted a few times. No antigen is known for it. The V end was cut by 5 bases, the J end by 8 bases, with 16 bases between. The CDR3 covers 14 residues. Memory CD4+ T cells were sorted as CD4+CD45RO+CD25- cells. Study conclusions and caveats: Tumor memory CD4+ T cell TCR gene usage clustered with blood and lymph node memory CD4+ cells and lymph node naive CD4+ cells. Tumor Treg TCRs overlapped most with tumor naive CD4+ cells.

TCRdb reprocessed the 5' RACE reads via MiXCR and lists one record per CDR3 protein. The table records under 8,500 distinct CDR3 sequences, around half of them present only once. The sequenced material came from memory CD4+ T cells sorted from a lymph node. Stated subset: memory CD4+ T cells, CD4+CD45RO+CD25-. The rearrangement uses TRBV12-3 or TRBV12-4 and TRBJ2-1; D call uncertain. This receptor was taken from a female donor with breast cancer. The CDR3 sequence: CASSPSVPRYEQFF. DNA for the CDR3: TGTGCCAGCAGTCCATCGGTCCCTAGGTATGAGCAGTTCTTC.